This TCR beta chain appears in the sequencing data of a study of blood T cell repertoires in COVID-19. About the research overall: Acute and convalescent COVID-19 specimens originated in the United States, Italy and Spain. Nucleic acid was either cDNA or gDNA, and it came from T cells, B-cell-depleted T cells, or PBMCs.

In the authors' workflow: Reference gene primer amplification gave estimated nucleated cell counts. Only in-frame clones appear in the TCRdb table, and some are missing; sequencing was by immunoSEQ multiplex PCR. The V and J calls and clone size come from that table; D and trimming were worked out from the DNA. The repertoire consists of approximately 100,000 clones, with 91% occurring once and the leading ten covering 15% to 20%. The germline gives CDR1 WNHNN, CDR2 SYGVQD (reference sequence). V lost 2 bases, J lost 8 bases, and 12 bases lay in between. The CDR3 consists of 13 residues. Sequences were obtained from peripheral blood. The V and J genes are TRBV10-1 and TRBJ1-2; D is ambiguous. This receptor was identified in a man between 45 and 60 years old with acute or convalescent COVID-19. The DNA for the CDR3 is TGCGCCAGCAGTGAGAACCGGGGAGGAGGCTACACCTTC. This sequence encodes CASSENRGGGYTF.